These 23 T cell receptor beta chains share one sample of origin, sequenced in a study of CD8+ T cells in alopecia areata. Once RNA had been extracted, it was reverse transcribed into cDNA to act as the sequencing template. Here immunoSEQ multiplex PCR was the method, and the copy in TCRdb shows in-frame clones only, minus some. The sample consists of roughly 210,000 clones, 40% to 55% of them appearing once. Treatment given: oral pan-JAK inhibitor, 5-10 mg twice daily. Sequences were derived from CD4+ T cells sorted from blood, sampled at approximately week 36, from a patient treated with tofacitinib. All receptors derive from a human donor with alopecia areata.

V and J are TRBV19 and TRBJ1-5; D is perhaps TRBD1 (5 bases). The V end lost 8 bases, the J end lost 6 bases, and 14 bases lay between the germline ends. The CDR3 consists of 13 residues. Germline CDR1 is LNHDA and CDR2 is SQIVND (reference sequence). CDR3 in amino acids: CASRDVYGQPQHF. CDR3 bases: TGTGCCAGTCGGGACGTCTACGGTCAGCCCCAGCATTTT. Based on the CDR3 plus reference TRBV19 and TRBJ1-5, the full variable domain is DGGITQSPKYLFRKEGQNVTLSCEQNLNHDAMYWYRQDPGQGLRLIYYSQIVNDFQKGDIAEGYSVSREKKESFPLTVTSAQKNPTAFYLCASRDVYGQPQHFGDGTRLSIL.

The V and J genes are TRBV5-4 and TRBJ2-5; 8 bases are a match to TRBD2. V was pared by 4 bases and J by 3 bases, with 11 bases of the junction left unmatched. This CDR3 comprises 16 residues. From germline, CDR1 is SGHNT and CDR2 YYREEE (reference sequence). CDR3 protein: CASSAGGQGTEETQYF. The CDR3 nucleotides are TGTGCCAGCAGCGCGGGGGGTCAGGGGACTGAAGAGACCCAGTACTTC.

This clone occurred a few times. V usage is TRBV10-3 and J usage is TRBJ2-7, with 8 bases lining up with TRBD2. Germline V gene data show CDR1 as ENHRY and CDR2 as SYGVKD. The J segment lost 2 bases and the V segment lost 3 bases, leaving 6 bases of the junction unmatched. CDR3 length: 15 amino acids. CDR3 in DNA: TGTGCCATCAGTGAAGGGACTAGTCCACCCTACGAGCAGTACTTC. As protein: CAISEGTSPPYEQYF.

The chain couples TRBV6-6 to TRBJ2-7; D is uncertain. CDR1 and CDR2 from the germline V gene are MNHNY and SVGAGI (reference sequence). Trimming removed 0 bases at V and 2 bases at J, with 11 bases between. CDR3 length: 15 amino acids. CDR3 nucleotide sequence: TGTGCCAGCAGTTACTCGTTGCAGGATACCTACGAGCAGTACTTC. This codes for CASSYSLQDTYEQYF.

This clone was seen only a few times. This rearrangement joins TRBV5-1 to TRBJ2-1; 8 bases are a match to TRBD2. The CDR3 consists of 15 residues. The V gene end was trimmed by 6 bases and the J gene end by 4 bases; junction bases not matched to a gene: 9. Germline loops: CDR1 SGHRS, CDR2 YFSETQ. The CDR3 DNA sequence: TGCGCCAGCACACCCCAGCGGGGGTTTTACAATGAGCAGTTCTTC. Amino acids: CASTPQRGFYNEQFF.

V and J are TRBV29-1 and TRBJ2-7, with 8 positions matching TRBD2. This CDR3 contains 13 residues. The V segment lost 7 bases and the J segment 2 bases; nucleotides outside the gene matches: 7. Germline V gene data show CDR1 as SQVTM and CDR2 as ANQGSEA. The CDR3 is CSASAGLAYEQYF. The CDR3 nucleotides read TGCAGCGCCTCGGCGGGACTAGCCTACGAGCAGTACTTC.

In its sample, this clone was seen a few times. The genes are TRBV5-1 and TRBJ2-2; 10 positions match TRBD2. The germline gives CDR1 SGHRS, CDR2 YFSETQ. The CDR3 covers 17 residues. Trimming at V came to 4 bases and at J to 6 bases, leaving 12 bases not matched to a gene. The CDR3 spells CASSGGSSGGPPGELFF. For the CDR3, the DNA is TGCGCCAGCAGCGGGGGCTCTAGCGGGGGTCCCCCCGGGGAGCTGTTTTTT.

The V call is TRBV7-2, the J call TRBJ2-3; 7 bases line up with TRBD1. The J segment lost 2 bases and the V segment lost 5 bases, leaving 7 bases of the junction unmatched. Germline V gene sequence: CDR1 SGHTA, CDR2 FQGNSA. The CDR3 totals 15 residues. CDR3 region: CASSVGTAYTDTQYF. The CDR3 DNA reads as TGTGCCAGCAGCGTCGGGACAGCATACACAGATACGCAGTATTTT.

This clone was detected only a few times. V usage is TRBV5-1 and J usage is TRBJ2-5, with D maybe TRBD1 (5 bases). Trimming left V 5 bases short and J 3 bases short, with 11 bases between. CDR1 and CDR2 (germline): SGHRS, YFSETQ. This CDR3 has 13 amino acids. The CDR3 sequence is CASRTDPKETQYF. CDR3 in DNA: TGCGCCAGCAGGACAGATCCCAAAGAGACCCAGTACTTC.

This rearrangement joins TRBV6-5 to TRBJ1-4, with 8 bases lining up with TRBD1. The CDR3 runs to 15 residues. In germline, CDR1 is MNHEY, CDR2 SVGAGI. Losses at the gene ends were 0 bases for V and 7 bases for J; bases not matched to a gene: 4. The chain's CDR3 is CASSYSGDRPEKLFF. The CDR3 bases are TGTGCCAGCAGTTACTCAGGGGACAGGCCTGAAAAACTGTTTTTT.

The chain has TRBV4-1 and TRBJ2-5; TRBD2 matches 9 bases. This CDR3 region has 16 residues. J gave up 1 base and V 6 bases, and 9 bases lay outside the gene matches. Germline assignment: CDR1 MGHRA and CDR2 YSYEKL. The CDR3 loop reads CASRSTSGYPQETQYF. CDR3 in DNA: TGCGCCAGCAGGTCGACTAGCGGATACCCCCAAGAGACCCAGTACTTC.

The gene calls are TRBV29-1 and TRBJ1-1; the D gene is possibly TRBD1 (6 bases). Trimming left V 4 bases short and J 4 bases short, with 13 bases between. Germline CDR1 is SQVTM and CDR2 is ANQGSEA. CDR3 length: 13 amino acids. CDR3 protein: CSVAGGRGTEAFF. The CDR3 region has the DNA TGCAGCGTTGCGGGGGGCCGGGGCACTGAAGCTTTCTTT.

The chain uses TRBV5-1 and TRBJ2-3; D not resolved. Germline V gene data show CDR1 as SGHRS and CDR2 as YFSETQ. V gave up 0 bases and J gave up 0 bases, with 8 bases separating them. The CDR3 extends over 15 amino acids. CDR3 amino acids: CASSLALPSTDTQYF. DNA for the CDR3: TGCGCCAGCAGCTTGGCCCTCCCTAGCACAGATACGCAGTATTTT. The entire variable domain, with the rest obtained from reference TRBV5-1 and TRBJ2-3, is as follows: KAGVTQTPRYLIKTRGQQVTLSCSPISGHRSVSWYQQTPGQGLQFLFEYFSETQRNKGNFPGRFSGRQFSNSRSEMNVSTLELGDSALYLCASSLALPSTDTQYFGPGTRLTVL.

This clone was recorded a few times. CDR3 region: CSVWYSTDTQYF. The CDR3 nucleotides are TGCAGCGTCTGGTATAGCACAGATACGCAGTATTTT. V and J are TRBV29-1 and TRBJ2-3; D is uncertain. Germline lookup yields CDR1 SQVTM and CDR2 ANQGSEA. V shed 6 bases and J shed 0 bases, with 7 bases lying between them. The CDR3 spans 12 residues.

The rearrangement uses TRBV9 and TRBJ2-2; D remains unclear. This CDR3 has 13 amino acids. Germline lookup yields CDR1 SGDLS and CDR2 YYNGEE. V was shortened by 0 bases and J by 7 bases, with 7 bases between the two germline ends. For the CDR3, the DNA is TGTGCCAGCAGCGTAGAGCCCCACGGGGAGCTGTTTTTT. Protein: CASSVEPHGELFF. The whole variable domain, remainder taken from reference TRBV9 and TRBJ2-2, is DSGVTQTPKHLITATGQRVTLRCSPRSGDLSVYWYQQSLDQGLQFLIQYYNGEERAKGNILERFSAQQFPDLHSELNLSSLELGDSALYFCASSVEPHGELFFGEGSRLTVL.

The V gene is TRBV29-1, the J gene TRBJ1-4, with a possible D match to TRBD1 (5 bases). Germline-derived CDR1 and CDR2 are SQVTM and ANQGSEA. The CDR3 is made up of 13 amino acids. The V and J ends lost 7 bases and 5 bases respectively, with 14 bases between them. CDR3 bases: TGCAGCGGCAGGGACGGCGGGAATGAAAAACTGTTTTTT. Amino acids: CSGRDGGNEKLFF.

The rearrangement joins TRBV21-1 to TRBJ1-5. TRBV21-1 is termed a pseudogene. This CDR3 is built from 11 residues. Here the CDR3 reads CASSKSNPQHF. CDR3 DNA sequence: TGTGCCAGCAGCAAAAGTAATCCCCAGCATTTT.

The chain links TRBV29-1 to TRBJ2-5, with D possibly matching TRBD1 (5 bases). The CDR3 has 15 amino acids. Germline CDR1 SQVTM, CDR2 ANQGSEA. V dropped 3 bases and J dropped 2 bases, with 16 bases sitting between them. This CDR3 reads CSVELFGHQQETQYF. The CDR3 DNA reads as TGCAGCGTTGAGCTCTTCGGACACCAACAAGAGACCCAGTACTTC.

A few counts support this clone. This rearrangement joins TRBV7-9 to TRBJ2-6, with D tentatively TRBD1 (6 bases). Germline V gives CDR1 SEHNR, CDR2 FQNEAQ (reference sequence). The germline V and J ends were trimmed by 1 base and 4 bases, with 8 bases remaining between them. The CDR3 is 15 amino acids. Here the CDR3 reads CASSLDGTGANVLTF. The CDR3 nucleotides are TGTGCCAGCAGCTTAGACGGGACAGGGGCCAACGTCCTGACTTTC.

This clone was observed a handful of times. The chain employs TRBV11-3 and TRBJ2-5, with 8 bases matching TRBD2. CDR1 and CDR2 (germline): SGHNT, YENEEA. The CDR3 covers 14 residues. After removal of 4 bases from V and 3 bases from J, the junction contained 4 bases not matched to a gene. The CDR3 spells CASSYGSGKETQYF. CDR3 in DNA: TGTGCCAGCAGCTACGGTAGCGGGAAAGAGACCCAGTACTTC.

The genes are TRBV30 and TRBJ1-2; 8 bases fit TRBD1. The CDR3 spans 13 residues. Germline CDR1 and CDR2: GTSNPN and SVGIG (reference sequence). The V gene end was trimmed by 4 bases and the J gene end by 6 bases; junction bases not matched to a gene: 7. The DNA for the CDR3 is TGTGCCTGGACCCGACAGGGGCGAGATGGCTACACCTTC. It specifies CAWTRQGRDGYTF.

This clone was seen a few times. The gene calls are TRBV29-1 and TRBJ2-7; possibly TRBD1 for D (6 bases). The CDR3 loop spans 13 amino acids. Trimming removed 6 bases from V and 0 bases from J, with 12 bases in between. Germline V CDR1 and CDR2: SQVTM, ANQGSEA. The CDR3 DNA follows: TGCAGCGTACAGACAGGTACCTCCTACGAGCAGTACTTC. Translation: CSVQTGTSYEQYF.

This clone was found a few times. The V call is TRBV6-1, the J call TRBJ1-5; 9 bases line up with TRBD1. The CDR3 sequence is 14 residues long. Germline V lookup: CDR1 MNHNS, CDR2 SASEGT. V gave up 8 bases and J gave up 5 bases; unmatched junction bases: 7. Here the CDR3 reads CASSLTGGHQPQHF. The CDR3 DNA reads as TGTGCCAGCTCACTTACAGGGGGCCATCAGCCCCAGCATTTT.